This is a list of T cell receptor beta chains from one sample in a study of CD8+ T cells in alopecia areata. The protocol was immunoSEQ multiplex PCR, while the TCRdb copy is restricted to in-frame clones and leaves out a portion. This table holds 150,000 to 200,000 clones, roughly 60% found once. Material: CD4+ T cells sorted from blood, obtained at week 49, from a patient treated with tofacitinib. The receptors were gathered from a human donor with alopecia areata. The CDR3 runs from the conserved cysteine through the conserved F or W. The D gene is left open where the match is weak. Only some rows state a clone size, as once, few, many or a class for expanded clones.

abundance	v_gene	d_gene	j_gene	CDR3aa	CDR3nt
few	TRBV19	-	TRBJ2-1	CASTQGRAVNEQFF	TGTGCCAGTACGCAGGGAAGGGCTGTCAATGAGCAGTTCTTC
-	TRBV15	-	TRBJ2-5	CATSRAMDRQETQYF	TGTGCCACCAGCAGAGCCATGGACAGACAAGAGACCCAGTACTTC
few	TRBV5-1	TRBD1	TRBJ2-2	CASSSGQGTYTGELFF	TGCGCCAGCAGCTCCGGACAGGGGACGTACACCGGGGAGCTGTTTTTT
-	TRBV5-1	-	TRBJ2-7	CASSLEGQNYEQYF	TGCGCCAGCAGCTTGGAAGGACAAAACTACGAGCAGTACTTC
-	TRBV30	TRBD1	TRBJ1-5	CAWSVAGGSQPQHF	TGTGCCTGGAGTGTAGCAGGGGGCAGTCAGCCCCAGCATTTT
-	TRBV5-1	-	TRBJ2-5	CASSLVLASQETQYF	TGCGCCAGCAGCTTGGTTTTGGCTTCACAAGAGACCCAGTACTTC
-	TRBV30	-	TRBJ2-5	CAWSVDSRLGTQYF	TGTGCCTGGAGTGTCGACAGCCGTCTAGGGACCCAGTACTTC
-	TRBV30	-	TRBJ2-1	CAWSVLDYNEQFF	TGTGCCTGGAGTGTACTCGATTACAATGAGCAGTTCTTC
-	TRBV29-1	-	TRBJ1-1	CSVDRGRTEAFF	TGCAGCGTTGACAGGGGAAGGACTGAAGCTTTCTTT
once	TRBV30	TRBD1	TRBJ1-1	CAWIPIRQGNTEAFF	TGTGCCTGGATCCCAATTAGACAGGGGAACACTGAAGCTTTCTTT
-	TRBV29-1	-	TRBJ1-4	CSVAPDRSDEKLFF	TGCAGCGTGGCTCCTGACCGGTCCGATGAAAAACTGTTTTTT
many	TRBV27	-	TRBJ1-1	CASSLWDNTEAFF	TGTGCCAGCAGTTTATGGGACAACACTGAAGCTTTCTTT
-	TRBV27	-	TRBJ1-6	CASSLTIGGKLGSPLHF	TGTGCCAGCAGTTTAACGATAGGGGGGAAATTGGGTTCACCCCTCCACTTT
-	TRBV29-1	TRBD2	TRBJ2-7	CSVRPAGHEQYF	TGCAGCGTTCGTCCAGCGGGACACGAGCAGTACTTC
few	TRBV7-9	TRBD1	TRBJ1-6	CASSLTPGGLNSPLHF	TGTGCCAGCAGTCTTACCCCAGGGGGCCTTAATTCACCCCTCCACTTT
once	TRBV5-1	-	TRBJ1-6	CASSHDGYNSPLHF	TGCGCCAGCAGCCATGACGGGTATAATTCACCCCTCCACTTT
-	TRBV7-8	-	TRBJ2-3	CASSPTGDTQYF	TGTGCCAGCAGCCCCACAGGGGATACGCAGTATTTT
-	TRBV11-2	-	TRBJ2-6	CASSPAGANVLTF	TGTGCCAGCAGCCCGGCTGGGGCCAACGTCCTGACTTTC
-	TRBV7-2	-	TRBJ2-6	CASSFSGYGANVLTF	TGTGCCAGCAGCTTTTCAGGGTACGGGGCCAACGTCCTGACTTTC
-	TRBV1	-	TRBJ2-7	CTSSQYGVQYF	TGCACCAGCAGCCAGTACGGCGTGCAGTACTTC
-	TRBV29-1	-	TRBJ1-2	CSVVGRPRGDYGYTF	TGCAGCGTTGTGGGCCGTCCACGGGGAGACTATGGCTACACCTTC
few	TRBV30	-	TRBJ2-3	CAWSVGDTQYF	TGTGCCTGGAGTGTTGGGGATACGCAGTATTTT
-	TRBV27	TRBD2	TRBJ2-1	CASARPGLAYEQFF	TGTGCCAGCGCACGACCGGGACTAGCTTATGAGCAGTTCTTC
-	TRBV29-1	TRBD2	TRBJ2-7	CSVSPGLAGQSYEQYF	TGCAGCGTTTCACCTGGACTAGCGGGGCAGTCCTACGAGCAGTACTTC